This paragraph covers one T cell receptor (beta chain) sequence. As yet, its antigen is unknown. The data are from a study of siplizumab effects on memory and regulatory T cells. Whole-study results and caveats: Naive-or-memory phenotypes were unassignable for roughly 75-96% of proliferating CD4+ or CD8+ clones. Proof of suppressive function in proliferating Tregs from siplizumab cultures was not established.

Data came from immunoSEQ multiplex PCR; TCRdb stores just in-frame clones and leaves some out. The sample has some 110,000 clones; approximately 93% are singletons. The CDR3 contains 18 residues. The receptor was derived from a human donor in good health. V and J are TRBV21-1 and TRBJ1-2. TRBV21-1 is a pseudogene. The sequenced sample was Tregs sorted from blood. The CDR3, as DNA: TGTGCCAGCAGCTCTCAGTTGGCTCTCCCTCATCGGCTCTATGGCTACACCTTC. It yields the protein CASSSQLALPHRLYGYTF.